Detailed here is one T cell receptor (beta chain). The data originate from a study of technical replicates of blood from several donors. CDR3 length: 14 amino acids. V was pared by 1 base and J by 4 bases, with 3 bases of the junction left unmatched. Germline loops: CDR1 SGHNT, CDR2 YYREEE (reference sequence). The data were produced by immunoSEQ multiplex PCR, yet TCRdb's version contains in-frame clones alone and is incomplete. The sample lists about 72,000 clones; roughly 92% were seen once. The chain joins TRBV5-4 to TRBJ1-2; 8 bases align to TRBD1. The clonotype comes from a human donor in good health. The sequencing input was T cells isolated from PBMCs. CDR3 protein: CASSLLQGAYGYTF. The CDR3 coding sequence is TGTGCCAGCAGCTTGTTGCAGGGGGCCTATGGCTACACCTTC.